This T cell receptor beta chain comes out of a study of blood T cell repertoires in COVID-19. Study-level information: The samples span acute and convalescent COVID-19 from the United States, Italy and Spain.

The CDR3 is 16 amino acids. V dropped 1 base and J dropped 1; count of bases not matched to a gene: 3. Germline lookup yields CDR1 SGHTA and CDR2 FQGTGA. Per the authors' pipeline: Amplification of reference gene primers was used by the study to estimate nucleated cell counts. Sequenced by immunoSEQ multiplex PCR; TCRdb stores in-frame clones only, minus some. D and trimming were read from the DNA, whereas the V and J calls and clone size are those reported in that table. Here the sample spans some 96,000 clones, approximately 82% being singletons. The sequence derives from a human donor in a cohort sampled during active COVID-19. The sequencing input was peripheral blood. The genes are TRBV7-3 and TRBJ2-3; TRBD2 agrees at 9 bases. CDR3 amino acids: CASSLSGGARTDTQYF. CDR3 nucleotides: TGTGCCAGCAGCTTAAGCGGGGGGGCTCGCACAGATACGCAGTATTTT.